The clone carrying this T cell receptor beta chain came up a few times. What it recognizes is unknown. J gave up 10 bases and V 3 bases, and 10 bases lay outside the gene matches. Germline-derived CDR1 and CDR2 are MGHRA and YSYEKL. CDR3 size: 16 residues. cDNA libraries of TCR beta carried unique molecular identifiers. MiXCR, run by TCRdb on the PCR reads, gives a single entry per CDR3 protein. The sample yields hundreds of thousands of distinct CDR3 sequences, 25% to 30% seen once. The sample belongs to a study of post-analysis software for immune sequencing data. Study summary: Multiple sclerosis in the patients followed relapsing-remitting, secondary progressive and progressive-relapsing courses. Study outcomes and limitations: Several TRBV segments (TRBV5-6, TRBV5-1 and TRBV20-1 among them) occurred more frequently in patients than in controls. Multiple sclerosis was associated with a significant reduction in normalized Chao1 diversity relative to controls.

This TCR came from a girl aged 10 to 17 with multiple sclerosis. Sequences were obtained from blood. V gene TRBV4-1 combines with J gene TRBJ1-6, with TRBD1 identical over 9 bases. The CDR3 sequence is CASSHEPGQGFSPLHF. The CDR3 region has the DNA TGCGCCAGCAGCCATGAGCCGGGACAGGGTTTCTCACCCCTCCACTTT.